These T cell receptor beta chains were read from a single sample in a study of T cell repertoires in cytomegalovirus infection. A single record per CDR3 protein comes from TCRdb applying MiXCR to the reads. The table includes 200,000 to 300,000 distinct CDR3 sequences, roughly an eighth detected once. The sequenced sample consisted of PBMCs. The receptors shown here come from a human donor in good health (CMV status not recorded). Some clones in this sample may be carry-over from other donors' samples. Both conserved end residues are part of each CDR3. A D gene is named only where the DNA matches it firmly. Rows may omit the clone size; those that give it use once, few, many or a size class.

clone_size j_call v_call d_call cdr3_nt cdr3_aa
many TRBJ2-3 TRBV7-2 TRBD1 TGTGCCAGCAGTTTCACCGGGACAGGGGAAGAAGATACGCAGTATTTT CASSFTGTGEEDTQYF
NA TRBJ2-4 TRBV19 TRBD2 TGTGCCAGTAGTCTACTAGCGACAAACATTCAGTACTTC CASSLLATNIQYF
NA TRBJ2-1 TRBV6-5 TRBD2 TGTGCCAGCAGTTACTGGGCTAGCGGGAGCTCCTACAATGAGCAGTTCTTC CASSYWASGSSYNEQFF
NA TRBJ2-1 TRBV5-4 NA TGTGCCAGCAGCCCTATAATGGTCAATCGGGGAGGTGAGCAGTTCTTC CASSPIMVNRGGEQFF
many TRBJ2-3 TRBV7-2 NA TGTGCCAGCAGCTTAGCCTCAGATACGCAGTATTTT CASSLASDTQYF
NA TRBJ1-1 TRBV19 NA TGTGCCAGTAGTAAGACGGCGAACACTGAAGCTTTCTTT CASSKTANTEAFF
many TRBJ2-5 TRBV19 NA TGTGCCAGTAGTATTAATCCCTTAGCGGAGACCCAGTACTTC CASSINPLAETQYF
once TRBJ1-2 TRBV20-1 TRBD1 TGCAGTGCTAGGGATGACAGGGACTATGGCTACACCTTC CSARDDRDYGYTF
many TRBJ2-1 TRBV7-3 TRBD2 TGTGCCAGCACCCTGATGCCTAGCGGTCGTTCGGAGCAGTTCTTC CASTLMPSGRSEQFF
NA TRBJ1-2 TRBV29-1 TRBD1 TGCAGCGTTGTACAGGGGGCTAACTATGGCTACACCTTC CSVVQGANYGYTF
NA TRBJ1-5 TRBV5-5 NA TGTGCCAGCAGCCGGGACACCCAGTATAGCAATCAGCCCCAGCATTTT CASSRDTQYSNQPQHF
NA TRBJ1-5 TRBV19 NA TGTGCCAGCCACCCCAGGCGTGCGGAGCCCCAGCATTTT CASHPRRAEPQHF
NA TRBJ1-2 TRBV2 NA TGTGCCAGCAGAGACGGCCAAGCTAACTATGGCTACACCTTC CASRDGQANYGYTF
NA TRBJ1-3 TRBV25-1 TRBD1 TGTGCCAGCAGGACAGGGGCCTCTGGAAACACCATATATTTT CASRTGASGNTIYF
NA TRBJ2-2 TRBV4-1 TRBD1 TGCGCCAGCAGCCAAGGAAGGGGGCGTCCCGGGGAGCTGTTTTTT CASSQGRGRPGELFF
many TRBJ2-7 TRBV28 TRBD2 TGTGCCAGCAGTACGCGACTAGCGGGCTACGAGCAGTACTTC CASSTRLAGYEQYF
many TRBJ2-1 TRBV7-9 TRBD2 TGTGCCACCGACTTAGCGGGGGGAGGATACAATGAGCAGTTCTTC CATDLAGGGYNEQFF